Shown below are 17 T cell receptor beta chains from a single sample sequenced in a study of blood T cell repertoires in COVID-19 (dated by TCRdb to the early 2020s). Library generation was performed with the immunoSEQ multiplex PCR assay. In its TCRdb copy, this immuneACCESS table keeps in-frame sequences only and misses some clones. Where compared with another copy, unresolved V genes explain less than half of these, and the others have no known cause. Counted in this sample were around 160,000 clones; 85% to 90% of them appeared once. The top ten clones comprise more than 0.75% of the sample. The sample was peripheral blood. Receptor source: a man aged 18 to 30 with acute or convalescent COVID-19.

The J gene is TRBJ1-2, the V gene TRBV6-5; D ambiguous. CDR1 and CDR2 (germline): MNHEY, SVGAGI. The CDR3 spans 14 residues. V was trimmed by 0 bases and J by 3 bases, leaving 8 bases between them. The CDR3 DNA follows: TGTGCCAGCAGTTACTCTGACGGAGACTATGGCTACACCTTC. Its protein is CASSYSDGDYGYTF.

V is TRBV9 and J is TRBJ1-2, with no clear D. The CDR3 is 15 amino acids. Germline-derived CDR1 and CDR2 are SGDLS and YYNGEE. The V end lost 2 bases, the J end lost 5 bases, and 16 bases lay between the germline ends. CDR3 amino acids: CASSVDRAGGYGYTF. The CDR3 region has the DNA TGTGCCAGCAGCGTTGATAGGGCAGGAGGATATGGCTACACCTTC.

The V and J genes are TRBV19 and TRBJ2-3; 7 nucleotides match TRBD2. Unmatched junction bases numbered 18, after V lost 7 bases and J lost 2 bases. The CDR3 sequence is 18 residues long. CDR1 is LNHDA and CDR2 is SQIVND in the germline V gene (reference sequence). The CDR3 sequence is CASKSGAGVFRATDTQYF. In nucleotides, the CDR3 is TGTGCCAGTAAGAGCGGGGCGGGGGTGTTTAGGGCCACAGATACGCAGTATTTT.

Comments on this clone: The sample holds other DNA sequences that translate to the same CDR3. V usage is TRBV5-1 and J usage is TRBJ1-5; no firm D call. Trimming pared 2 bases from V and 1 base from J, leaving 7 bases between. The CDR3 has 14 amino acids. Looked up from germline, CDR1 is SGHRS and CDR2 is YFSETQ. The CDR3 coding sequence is TGCGCCAGCAGCTTAGGCGGGAGCAATCAGCCCCAGCATTTT. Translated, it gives CASSLGGSNQPQHF.

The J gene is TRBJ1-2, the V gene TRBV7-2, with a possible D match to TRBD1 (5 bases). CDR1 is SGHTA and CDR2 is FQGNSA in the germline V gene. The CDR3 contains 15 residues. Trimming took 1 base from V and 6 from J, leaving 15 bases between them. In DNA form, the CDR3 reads TGTGCCAGCAGCTTAGGATCTGTCCTAGGGGATGGCTACACCTTC. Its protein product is CASSLGSVLGDGYTF.

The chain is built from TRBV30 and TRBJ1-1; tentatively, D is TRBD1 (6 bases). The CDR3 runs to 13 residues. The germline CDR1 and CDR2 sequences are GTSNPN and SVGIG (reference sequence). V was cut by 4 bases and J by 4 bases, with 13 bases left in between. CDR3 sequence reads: CAWIPRGRTEAFF. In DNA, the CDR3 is TGTGCCTGGATCCCCAGGGGACGCACTGAAGCTTTCTTT.

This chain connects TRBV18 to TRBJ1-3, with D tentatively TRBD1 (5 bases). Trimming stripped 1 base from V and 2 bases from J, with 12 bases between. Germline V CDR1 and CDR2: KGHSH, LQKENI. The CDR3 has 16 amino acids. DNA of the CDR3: TGTGCCAGCTCACCACTCTCAGGGAAGGCTGGAAACACCATATATTTT. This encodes CASSPLSGKAGNTIYF.

The CDR3 DNA follows: TGTGCCAGCATTAGCTCCGTGAACACTGAAGCTTTCTTT. Translated: CASISSVNTEAFF. The rearrangement links TRBV25-1 to TRBJ1-1; no definite D call. Germline-derived CDR1 and CDR2 are MGHDK and SYGVNS. The CDR3 loop spans 13 amino acids. The V end was cut by 7 bases, the J end by 0 bases, with 9 bases between.

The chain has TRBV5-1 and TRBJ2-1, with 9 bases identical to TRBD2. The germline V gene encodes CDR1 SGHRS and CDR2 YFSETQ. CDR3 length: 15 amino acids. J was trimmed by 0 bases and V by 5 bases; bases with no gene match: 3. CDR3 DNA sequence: TGCGCCAGCAGAATAGCGGGAGACTCCTACAATGAGCAGTTCTTC. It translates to CASRIAGDSYNEQFF.

The CDR3 loop reads CASSIQGAMSNQPQHF. CDR3 coding DNA: TGTGCCAGTAGTATACAGGGGGCTATGAGCAATCAGCCCCAGCATTTT. This rearrangement joins TRBV19 to TRBJ1-5; 8 positions match TRBD1. CDR1 is LNHDA and CDR2 is SQIVND in the germline V gene (reference sequence). The CDR3 contains 16 residues. J lost 1 base, V lost 2 bases, and 4 bases had no gene match.

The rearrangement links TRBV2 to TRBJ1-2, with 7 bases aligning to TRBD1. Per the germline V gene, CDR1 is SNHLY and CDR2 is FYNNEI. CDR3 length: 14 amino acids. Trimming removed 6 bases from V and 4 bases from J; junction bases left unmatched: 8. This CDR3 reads CASSPRGMLYGYTF. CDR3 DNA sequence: TGTGCCAGCAGCCCCAGGGGGATGCTCTATGGCTACACCTTC. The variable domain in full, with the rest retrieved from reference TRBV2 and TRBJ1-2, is EPEVTQTPSHQVTQMGQEVILRCVPISNHLYFYWYRQILGQKVEFLVSFYNNEISEKSEIFDDQFSVERPDGSNFTLKIRSTKLEDSAMYFCASSPRGMLYGYTFGSGTRLTVV.

CDR3 in amino acids: CASSFFKNTEAFF. The DNA for the CDR3 is TGTGCCAGCAGTTTCTTTAAAAACACTGAAGCTTTCTTT. The V call is TRBV28, the J call TRBJ1-1; D is unclear. CDR1 is MDHEN, CDR2 SYDVKM, per germline. This CDR3 has 13 residues. Trimming left V 3 bases short and J 2 bases short, with 7 bases between. The full variable domain, completed using reference TRBV28 and TRBJ1-1, is DVKVTQSSRYLVKRTGEKVFLECVQDMDHENMFWYRQDPGLGLRLIYFSYDVKMKEKGDIPEGYSVSREKKERFSLILESASTNQTSMYLCASSFFKNTEAFFGQGTRLTVV.

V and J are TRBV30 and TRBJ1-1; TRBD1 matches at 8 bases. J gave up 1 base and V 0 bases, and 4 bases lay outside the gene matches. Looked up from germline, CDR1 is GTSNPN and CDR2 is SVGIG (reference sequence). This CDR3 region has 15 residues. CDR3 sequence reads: CAWSVLDRGNTEAFF. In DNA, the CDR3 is TGTGCCTGGAGTGTACTCGACAGGGGGAACACTGAAGCTTTCTTT.

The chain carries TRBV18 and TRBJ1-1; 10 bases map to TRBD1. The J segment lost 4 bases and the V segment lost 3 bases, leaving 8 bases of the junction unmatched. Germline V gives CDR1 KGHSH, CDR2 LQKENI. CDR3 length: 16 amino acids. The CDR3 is CASSPTQTGGGTEAFF. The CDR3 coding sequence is TGTGCCAGCTCACCCACTCAGACAGGGGGCGGCACTGAAGCTTTCTTT.

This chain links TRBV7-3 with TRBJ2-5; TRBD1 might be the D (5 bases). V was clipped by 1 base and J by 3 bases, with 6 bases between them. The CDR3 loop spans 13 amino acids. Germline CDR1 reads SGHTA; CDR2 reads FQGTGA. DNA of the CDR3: TGTGCCAGCAGCTTAATAGGGGAAGAGACCCAGTACTTC. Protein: CASSLIGEETQYF.

This CDR3 reads CASSPQILNSGLGGTGELFF. DNA for the CDR3: TGCGCCAGCAGCCCGCAAATCCTTAATTCTGGACTAGGGGGTACCGGGGAGCTGTTTTTT. This rearrangement joins TRBV5-1 to TRBJ2-2; possible D gene TRBD2, 7 bases. Germline V gives CDR1 SGHRS, CDR2 YFSETQ. The CDR3 covers 20 residues. V was clipped by 4 bases and J by 5 bases, with 30 bases between them.

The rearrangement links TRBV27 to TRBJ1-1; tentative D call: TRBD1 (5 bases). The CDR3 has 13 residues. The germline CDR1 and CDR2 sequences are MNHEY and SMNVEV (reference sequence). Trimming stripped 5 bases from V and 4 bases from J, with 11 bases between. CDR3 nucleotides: TGTGCCAGCAGTCTACAGGCCTCCACTGAAGCTTTCTTT. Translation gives CASSLQASTEAFF.